Below, 14 T cell receptor beta chains from the same sample are listed, as sequenced in a study of blood T cell repertoires in COVID-19. Libraries were prepared by immunoSEQ multiplex PCR; TCRdb keeps only in-frame clonotypes and omits some of them. The table has 200,000 to 300,000 clones, around four fifths seen once; the top ten hold roughly 1.9%. Sequenced input: peripheral blood. These receptors originate from a man in his thirties or forties who had recovered from COVID-19.

The V call is TRBV7-9, the J call TRBJ2-7; D is unclear. The CDR3 length is 12 residues. V shed 8 bases and J shed 5 bases, with 13 bases lying between them. From germline, CDR1 is SEHNR and CDR2 FQNEAQ (reference sequence). CDR3 region: CASCGDLDEQYF. The CDR3 nucleotides read TGTGCCAGCTGCGGCGACTTGGACGAGCAGTACTTC.

The V and J genes are TRBV5-1 and TRBJ2-1, with D maybe TRBD2 (5 bases). CDR1 is SGHRS and CDR2 is YFSETQ in the germline V gene. CDR3 size: 14 residues. The V end was cut by 4 bases, the J end by 0 bases, with 8 bases between. The CDR3 here is CASSGGDSYNEQFF. CDR3 DNA sequence: TGCGCCAGCAGCGGAGGAGACTCCTACAATGAGCAGTTCTTC.

The chain has TRBV7-2 and TRBJ2-2; 8 positions agree with TRBD1. The CDR3 is made up of 17 amino acids. Germline-derived CDR1 and CDR2 are SGHTA and FQGNSA. The ends lost 6 bases at V and 4 bases at J; junction bases unmatched: 13. The CDR3 DNA reads TGTGCCAGCAGATTTCGGACAGGGATTACCCCCACCGGGGAGCTGTTTTTT. This gives the protein CASRFRTGITPTGELFF.

V usage is TRBV7-8 and J usage is TRBJ2-5, with 12 positions matching TRBD2. The CDR3 contains 17 residues. The V gene end was trimmed by 5 bases and the J gene end by 5 bases; junction bases not matched to a gene: 12. Germline CDR1 reads SGHVS; CDR2 reads FQNEAQ. The CDR3 sequence is CASSRNTGLAGFETQYF. Written as DNA, the CDR3 is TGTGCCAGCAGCCGCAATACCGGACTAGCGGGATTCGAGACCCAGTACTTC.

The gene calls are TRBV5-1 and TRBJ2-5, with a weak D call TRBD2 (5 bases). Between the trimmed V and J ends, which lost 6 bases and 5 bases, there was a span of 17 bases. CDR1 and CDR2 (germline): SGHRS, YFSETQ. The CDR3 is 14 amino acids. The CDR3 sequence: CASTTGIELETQYF. The CDR3 nucleotides read TGCGCCAGCACCACGGGGATTGAGCTGGAGACCCAGTACTTC.

This chain links TRBV4-2 with TRBJ2-7, with unresolved D. Germline-derived CDR1 and CDR2 are LGHNA and YNFKEQ. V was trimmed by 1 base and J by 2 bases, leaving 9 bases between them. The CDR3 covers 14 residues. For the CDR3, the DNA is TGTGCCAGCAGCCAAGCGGTCACCACCTACGAGCAGTACTTC. Its protein is CASSQAVTTYEQYF.

The V call is TRBV10-3, the J call TRBJ1-1; tentative D call: TRBD1 (6 bases). V lost 2 bases and J 1 base, leaving 11 bases between the germline ends. The CDR3 totals 15 residues. Germline CDR1 is ENHRY and CDR2 is SYGVKD. The CDR3 sequence: CAISEPDSWNTEAFF. The CDR3 nucleotides are TGTGCCATCAGTGAGCCGGACAGTTGGAACACTGAAGCTTTCTTT.

The CDR3: CASSPKTGEGEQFF. DNA for the CDR3: TGTGCCAGCTCACCAAAGACAGGGGAGGGGGAGCAGTTCTTC. The chain carries TRBV18 and TRBJ2-1, with a tentative D call TRBD1 (8 bases). Trimming removed 2 bases from V and 10 bases from J, with 15 bases in between. The CDR3 contains 14 residues. The germline V gene has CDR1 KGHSH and CDR2 LQKENI.

V usage is TRBV20-1 and J usage is TRBJ1-3; D gene ambiguous. The CDR3 sequence is 16 residues long. Germline assignment: CDR1 DFQATT and CDR2 SNEGSKA (reference sequence). V was cut by 3 bases and J by 1 base, with 16 bases left in between. As DNA, the CDR3 is TGCAGTGCTAGTCCCAACAGCCTTATTTCTGGAAACACCATATATTTT. This codes for CSASPNSLISGNTIYF.

This clone has only one observation. The CDR3 loop is CASSTSGGPTGELFF. The CDR3 coding sequence is TGTGCCAGCAGTACTAGCGGGGGGCCGACCGGGGAGCTGTTTTTT. This chain connects TRBV27 to TRBJ2-2, with TRBD2 matching over 12 bases. The CDR3 is 15 amino acids. The V segment lost 5 bases and the J segment 5 bases; nucleotides outside the gene matches: 3. The germline CDR1 and CDR2 sequences are MNHEY and SMNVEV (reference sequence).

The genes are TRBV20-1 and TRBJ2-3; tentative D call: TRBD2 (5 bases). Germline-derived CDR1 and CDR2 are DFQATT and SNEGSKA (reference sequence). V lost 7 bases and J lost 5, with 10 bases in between. The CDR3 is made up of 11 amino acids. The CDR3 spells CSGTFGDTQYF. Here the CDR3 DNA reads TGCAGTGGGACTTTTGGAGATACGCAGTATTTT.

The chain combines TRBV4-1 with TRBJ2-5; D may be TRBD1 (5 bases). The CDR3 has 15 amino acids. Germline CDR1 is MGHRA and CDR2 is YSYEKL. With 4 bases removed from V and 1 base from J, the gap between germline ends came to 13 bases. The CDR3, as DNA: TGCGCCAGCAGCCTATCAGACAGACCCCAAGAGACCCAGTACTTC. Protein product: CASSLSDRPQETQYF.

The chain employs TRBV2 and TRBJ2-3; TRBD1 aligns across 7 bases. Germline CDR1 SNHLY, CDR2 FYNNEI. The V gene end was trimmed by 4 bases and the J gene end by 2 bases; junction bases not matched to a gene: 3. The CDR3 extends over 14 amino acids. CDR3 loop: CASSARGFTDTQYF. Here the CDR3 DNA reads TGTGCCAGCAGTGCCAGGGGGTTCACAGATACGCAGTATTTT. The full variable domain, rest sourced from reference TRBV2 and TRBJ2-3, is EPEVTQTPSHQVTQMGQEVILRCVPISNHLYFYWYRQILGQKVEFLVSFYNNEISEKSEIFDDQFSVERPDGSNFTLKIRSTKLEDSAMYFCASSARGFTDTQYFGPGTRLTVL.

The chain joins TRBV7-9 to TRBJ1-1; 9 nucleotides agree with TRBD1. This CDR3 is 15 amino acids long. V lost 8 bases and J lost 1; bases outside the gene matches: 8. Germline assignment: CDR1 SEHNR and CDR2 FQNEAQ (reference sequence). CDR3 nucleotides: TGTGCCAGCCGCAACAGGGGGCCTGAGAACACTGAAGCTTTCTTT. Its translation: CASRNRGPENTEAFF. Supplemented by reference TRBV7-9 and TRBJ1-1, the full variable domain reads DTGVSQNPRHKITKRGQNVTFRCDPISEHNRLYWYRQTLGQGPEFLTYFQNEAQLEKSRLLSDRFSAERPKGSFSTLEIQRTEQGDSAMYLCASRNRGPENTEAFFGQGTRLTVV.